The clone carrying this T cell receptor (beta chain) was observed many times. The authors diagnosed from clinical symptoms, serum thyroxine, TRAb, thyroid ultrasound and orbital computed tomography. Beta-chain TCR CDR3 regions were amplified from RNA transcripts. RT-PCR with HTBI primers came first, then second-round multiplex PCR. One entry per CDR3 protein, called by TCRdb with MiXCR from the multiplex PCR reads. The repertoire has approximately 210,000 distinct CDR3 sequences, about 32% of them found once; the top ten carry 9.1%. The sample is drawn from a study of Graves' ophthalmopathy and Graves' hyperthyroidism. Sequencing used peripheral blood. This TCR came from a man between 50 and 59 years old with Graves' ophthalmopathy.

The CDR3 here is CASSQQGAGRNSPLHF. Written as DNA, the CDR3 is TGTGCCAGCAGCCAACAGGGGGCGGGGAGAAATTCACCCCTCCACTTT. The chain uses TRBV13 and TRBJ1-6, with 9 bases matching TRBD1. The CDR3 covers 16 residues. Germline assignment: CDR1 PRHDT and CDR2 FYEKMQ (reference sequence). V lost 5 bases and J lost 7; bases outside the gene matches: 9.